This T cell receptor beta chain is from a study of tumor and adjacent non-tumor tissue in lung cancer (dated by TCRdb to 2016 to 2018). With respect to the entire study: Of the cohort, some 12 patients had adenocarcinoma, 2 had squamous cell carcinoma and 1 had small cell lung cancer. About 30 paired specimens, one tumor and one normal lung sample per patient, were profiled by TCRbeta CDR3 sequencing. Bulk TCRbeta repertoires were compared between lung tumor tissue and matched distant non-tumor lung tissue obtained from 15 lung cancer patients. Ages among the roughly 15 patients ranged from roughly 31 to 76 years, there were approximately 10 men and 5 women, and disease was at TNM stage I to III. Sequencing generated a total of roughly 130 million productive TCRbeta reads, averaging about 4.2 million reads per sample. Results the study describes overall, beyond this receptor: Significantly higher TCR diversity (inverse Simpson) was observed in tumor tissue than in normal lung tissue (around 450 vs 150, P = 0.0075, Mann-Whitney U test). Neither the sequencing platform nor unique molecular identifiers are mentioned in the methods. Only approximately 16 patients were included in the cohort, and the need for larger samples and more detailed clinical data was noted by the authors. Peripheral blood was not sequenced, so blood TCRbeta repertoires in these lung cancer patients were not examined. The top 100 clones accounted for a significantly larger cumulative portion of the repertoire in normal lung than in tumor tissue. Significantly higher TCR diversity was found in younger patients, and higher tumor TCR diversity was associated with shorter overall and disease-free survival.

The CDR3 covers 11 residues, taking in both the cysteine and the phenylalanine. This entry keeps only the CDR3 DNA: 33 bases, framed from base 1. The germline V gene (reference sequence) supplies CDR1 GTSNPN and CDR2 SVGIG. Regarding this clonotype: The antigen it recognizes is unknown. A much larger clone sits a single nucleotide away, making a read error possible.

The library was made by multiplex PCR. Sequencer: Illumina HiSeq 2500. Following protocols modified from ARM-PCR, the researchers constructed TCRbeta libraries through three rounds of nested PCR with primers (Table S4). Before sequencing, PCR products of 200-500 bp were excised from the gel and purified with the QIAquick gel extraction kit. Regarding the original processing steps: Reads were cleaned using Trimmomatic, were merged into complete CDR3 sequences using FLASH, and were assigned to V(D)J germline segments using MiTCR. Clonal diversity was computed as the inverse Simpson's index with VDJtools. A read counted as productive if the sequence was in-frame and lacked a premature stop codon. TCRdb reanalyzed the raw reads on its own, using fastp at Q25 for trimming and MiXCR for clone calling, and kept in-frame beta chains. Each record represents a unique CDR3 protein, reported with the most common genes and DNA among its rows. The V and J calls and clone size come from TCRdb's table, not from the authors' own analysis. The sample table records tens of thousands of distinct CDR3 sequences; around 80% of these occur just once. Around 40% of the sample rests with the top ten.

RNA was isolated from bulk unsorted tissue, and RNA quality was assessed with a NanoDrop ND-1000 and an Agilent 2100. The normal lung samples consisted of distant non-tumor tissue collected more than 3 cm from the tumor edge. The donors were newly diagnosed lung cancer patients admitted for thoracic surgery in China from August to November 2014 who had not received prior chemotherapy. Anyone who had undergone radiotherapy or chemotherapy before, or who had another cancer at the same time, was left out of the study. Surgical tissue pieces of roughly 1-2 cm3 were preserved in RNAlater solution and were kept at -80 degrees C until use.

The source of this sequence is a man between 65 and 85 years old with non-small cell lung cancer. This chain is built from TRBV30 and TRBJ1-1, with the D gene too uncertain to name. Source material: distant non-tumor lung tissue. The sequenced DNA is TGTGCCTGGAGTGCACAAACTGAAGGTTTCTTT. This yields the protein CAWSAQTEGFF.